This T cell receptor beta chain was retrieved from a study of graft-versus-host responses after intestinal transplantation. Whole-study findings and limits: Patients who carried graft-donor T cell macrochimerism also had high graft-versus-host to host-versus-graft clonal ratios in their allografts. GvH clones surfaced in recipient marrow, some emerging earlier in ileum or blood.

CDR3 length equals 15 residues. V was pared by 0 bases and J by 3 bases, with 9 bases between. CDR1 and CDR2 (germline): MGHRA, YSYEKL. This table comes from immunoSEQ multiplex PCR, and its TCRdb copy is limited to in-frame clones, with some not included. The data hold approximately 100,000 clones, with more than 75% observed a single time. A note on this clone: Antigen unknown.

The starting material was PBMCs, obtained 255 days after intestinal transplant. The TCR was taken from a human patient who received an intestinal transplant, so some T cells may come from the graft donor. The chain employs TRBV4-1 and TRBJ1-5, with D possibly TRBD1 on 5 matching bases. Here the CDR3 DNA reads TGCGCCAGCAGCCAAGAGCAGGGAGCCAATCAGCCCCAGCATTTT. It is translated as CASSQEQGANQPQHF.